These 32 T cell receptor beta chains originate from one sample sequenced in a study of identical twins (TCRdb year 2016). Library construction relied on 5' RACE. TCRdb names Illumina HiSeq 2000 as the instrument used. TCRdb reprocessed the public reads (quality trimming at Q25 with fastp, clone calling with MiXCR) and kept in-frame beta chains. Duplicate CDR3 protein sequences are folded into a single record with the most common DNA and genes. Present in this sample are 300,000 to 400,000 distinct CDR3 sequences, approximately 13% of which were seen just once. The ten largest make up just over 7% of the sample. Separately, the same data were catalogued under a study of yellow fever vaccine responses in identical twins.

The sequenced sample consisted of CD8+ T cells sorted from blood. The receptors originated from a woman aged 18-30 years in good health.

CDR3 loop: CASSPPMGQGGGTGELFF. CDR3 sequence (DNA): TGCGCCAGCAGCCCCCCGATGGGACAGGGTGGGGGCACCGGGGAGCTGTTTTTT. This chain connects TRBV4-1 to TRBJ2-2, with 9 bases matching TRBD1. The length of the CDR3 is 18 residues. After removal of 4 bases from V and 4 bases from J, the junction contained 13 bases not matched to a gene. Germline V CDR1 and CDR2: MGHRA, YSYEKL.

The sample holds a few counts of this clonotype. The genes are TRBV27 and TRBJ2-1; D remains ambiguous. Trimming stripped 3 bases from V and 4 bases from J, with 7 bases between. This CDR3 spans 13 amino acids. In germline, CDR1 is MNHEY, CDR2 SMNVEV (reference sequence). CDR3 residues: CASSFFGYNEQFF. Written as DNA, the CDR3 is TGTGCCAGCAGTTTTTTCGGATACAATGAGCAGTTCTTC.

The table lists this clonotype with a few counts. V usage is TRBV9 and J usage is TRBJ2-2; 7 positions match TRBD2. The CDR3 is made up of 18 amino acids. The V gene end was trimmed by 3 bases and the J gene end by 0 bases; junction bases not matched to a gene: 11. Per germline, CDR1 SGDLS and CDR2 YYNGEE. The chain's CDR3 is CASSDHLGRETNTGELFF. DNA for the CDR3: TGTGCCAGCAGCGACCACCTTGGGAGGGAGACGAACACCGGGGAGCTGTTTTTT.

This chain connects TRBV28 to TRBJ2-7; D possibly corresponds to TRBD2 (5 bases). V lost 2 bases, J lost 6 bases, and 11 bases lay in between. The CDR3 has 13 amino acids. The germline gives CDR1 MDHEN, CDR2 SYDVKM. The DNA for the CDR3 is TGTGCCAGCAGTTTAGTCGAGCGGATCGAGCAGTACTTC. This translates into CASSLVERIEQYF.

CDR3 protein: CASSRTGSPLYEQYF. The CDR3 coding sequence is TGTGCCAGCAGTCGTACAGGGAGTCCCCTCTACGAGCAGTACTTC. The gene calls are TRBV28 and TRBJ2-7; TRBD1 might be the D (6 bases). Germline values: CDR1 MDHEN, CDR2 SYDVKM. Trimming removed 5 bases from V and 3 bases from J, with 17 bases in between. CDR3 length: 15 amino acids.

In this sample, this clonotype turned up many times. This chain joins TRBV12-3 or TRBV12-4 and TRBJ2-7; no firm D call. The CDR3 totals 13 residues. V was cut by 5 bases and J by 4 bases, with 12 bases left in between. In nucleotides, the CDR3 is TGTGCCAGCAGTGCGACGGTACCGTACGAGCAGTACTTC. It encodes CASSATVPYEQYF.

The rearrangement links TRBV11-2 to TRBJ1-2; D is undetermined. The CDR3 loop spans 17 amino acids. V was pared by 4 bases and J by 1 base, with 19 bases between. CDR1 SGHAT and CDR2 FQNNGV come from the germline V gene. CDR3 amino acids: CASSSPLGRRLNYGYTF. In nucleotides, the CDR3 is TGTGCCAGCAGCTCCCCCCTGGGCAGAAGACTTAACTATGGCTACACCTTC.

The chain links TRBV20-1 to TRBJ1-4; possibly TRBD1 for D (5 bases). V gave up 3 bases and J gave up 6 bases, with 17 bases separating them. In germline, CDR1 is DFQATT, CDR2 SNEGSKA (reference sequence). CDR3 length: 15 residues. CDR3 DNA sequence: TGCAGTGCTAGTCCACCCAGGGTAGTAGATGAAAAACTGTTTTTT. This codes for CSASPPRVVDEKLFF.

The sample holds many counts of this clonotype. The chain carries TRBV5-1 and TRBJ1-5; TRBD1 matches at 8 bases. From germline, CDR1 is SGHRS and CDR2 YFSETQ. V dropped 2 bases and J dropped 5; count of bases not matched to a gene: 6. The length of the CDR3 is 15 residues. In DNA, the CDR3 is TGCGCCAGCAGCTTCCCGGACAGGGAGGATCAGCCCCAGCATTTT. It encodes CASSFPDREDQPQHF.

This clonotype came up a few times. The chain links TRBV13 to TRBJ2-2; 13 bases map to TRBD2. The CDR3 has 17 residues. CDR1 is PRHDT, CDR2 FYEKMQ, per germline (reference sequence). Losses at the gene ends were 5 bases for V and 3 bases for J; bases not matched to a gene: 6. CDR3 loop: CASSEAGLAGDTGELFF. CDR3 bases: TGTGCCAGCAGCGAAGCAGGACTAGCGGGAGACACCGGGGAGCTGTTTTTT.

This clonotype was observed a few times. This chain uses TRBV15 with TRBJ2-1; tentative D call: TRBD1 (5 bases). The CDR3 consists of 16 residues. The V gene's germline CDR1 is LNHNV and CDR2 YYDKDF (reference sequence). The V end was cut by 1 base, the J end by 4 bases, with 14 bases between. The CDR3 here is CATSRGSQGHYNEQFF. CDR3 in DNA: TGTGCCACCAGCAGAGGAAGTCAGGGTCATTACAATGAGCAGTTCTTC.

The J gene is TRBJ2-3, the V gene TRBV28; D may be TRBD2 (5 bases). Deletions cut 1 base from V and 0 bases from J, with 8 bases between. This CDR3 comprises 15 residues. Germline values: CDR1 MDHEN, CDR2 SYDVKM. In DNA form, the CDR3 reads TGTGCCAGCAGTTTATACCTAGCTAGCACAGATACGCAGTATTTT. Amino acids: CASSLYLASTDTQYF.

CDR3 nucleotide sequence: TGCGCCAGCAGGGAGGGGGTTTTGGTAGGGGAGCTGTTTTTT. Its translation: CASREGVLVGELFF. The chain is built from TRBV10-2 and TRBJ2-2; either TRBD1 or TRBD2 may supply D (6 bases each). Germline V gene lookup returns CDR1 WSHSY and CDR2 SAAADI. V lost 6 bases to trimming and J lost 8 bases, with 16 bases between them. The CDR3 contains 14 residues.

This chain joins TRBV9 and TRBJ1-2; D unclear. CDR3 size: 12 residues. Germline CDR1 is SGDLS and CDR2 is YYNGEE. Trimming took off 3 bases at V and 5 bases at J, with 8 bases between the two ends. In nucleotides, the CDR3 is TGTGCCAGCAGCGAGGGAAGGTATGGCTACACCTTC. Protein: CASSEGRYGYTF.

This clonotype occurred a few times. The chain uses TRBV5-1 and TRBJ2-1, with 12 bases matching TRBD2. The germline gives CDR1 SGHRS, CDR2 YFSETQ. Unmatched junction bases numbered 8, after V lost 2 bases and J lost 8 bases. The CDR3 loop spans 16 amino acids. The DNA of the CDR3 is TGCGCCAGCAGCTTCCTAGCGGGAGGGAAGGGCGATGAGCAGTTCTTC. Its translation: CASSFLAGGKGDEQFF.

DNA of the CDR3: TGTGCCAGCAGCCCCGATGCGGGGGCGTTATACGAGCAGTACGTC. It translates to CASSPDAGALYEQYV. This chain links TRBV6-2 or TRBV6-3 with TRBJ2-7; D possibly corresponds to TRBD2 (7 bases). V was trimmed by 6 bases and J by 4 bases, leaving 19 bases between them. Germline V gene lookup returns CDR1 MNHEY and CDR2 SVGEGT. The CDR3 extends over 15 amino acids.

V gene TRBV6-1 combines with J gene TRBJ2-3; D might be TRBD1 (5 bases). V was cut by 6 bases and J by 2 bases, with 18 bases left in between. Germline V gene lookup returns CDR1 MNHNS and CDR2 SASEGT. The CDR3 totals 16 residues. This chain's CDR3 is CASSATDSNPTDTQYF. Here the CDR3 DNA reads TGTGCCAGCAGCGCGACAGACTCGAACCCCACAGATACGCAGTATTTT.

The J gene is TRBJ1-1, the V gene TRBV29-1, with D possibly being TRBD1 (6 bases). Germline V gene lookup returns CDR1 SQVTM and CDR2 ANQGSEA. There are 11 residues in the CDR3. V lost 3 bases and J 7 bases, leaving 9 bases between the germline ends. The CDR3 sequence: CSVDRTVEAFF. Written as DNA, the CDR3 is TGCAGCGTTGATCGGACAGTTGAAGCTTTCTTT. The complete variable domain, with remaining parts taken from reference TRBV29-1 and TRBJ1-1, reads SAVISQKPSRDICQRGTSLTIQCQVDSQVTMMFWYRQQPGQSLTLIATANQGSEATYESGFVIDKFPISRPNLTFSTLTVSNMSPEDSSIYLCSVDRTVEAFFGQGTRLTVV.

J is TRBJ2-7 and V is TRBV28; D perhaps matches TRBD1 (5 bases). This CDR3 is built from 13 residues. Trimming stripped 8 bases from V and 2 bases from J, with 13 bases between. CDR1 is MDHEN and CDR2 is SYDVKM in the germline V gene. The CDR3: CASGPTGTYEQYF. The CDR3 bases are TGTGCCAGCGGGCCCACAGGAACCTACGAGCAGTACTTC.

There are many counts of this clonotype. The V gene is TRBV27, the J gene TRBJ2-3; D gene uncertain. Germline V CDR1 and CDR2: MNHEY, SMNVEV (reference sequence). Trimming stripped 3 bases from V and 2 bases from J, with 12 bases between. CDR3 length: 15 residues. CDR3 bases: TGTGCCAGCAGTTTCGGACCCTACTCCACAGATACGCAGTATTTT. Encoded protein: CASSFGPYSTDTQYF.

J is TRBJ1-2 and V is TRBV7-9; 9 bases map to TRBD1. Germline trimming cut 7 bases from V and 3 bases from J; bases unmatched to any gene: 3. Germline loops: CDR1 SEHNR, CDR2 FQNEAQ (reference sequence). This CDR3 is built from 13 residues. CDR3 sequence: CASNRQGDYGYTF. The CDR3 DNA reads TGTGCCAGCAACCGACAGGGGGACTATGGCTACACCTTC.

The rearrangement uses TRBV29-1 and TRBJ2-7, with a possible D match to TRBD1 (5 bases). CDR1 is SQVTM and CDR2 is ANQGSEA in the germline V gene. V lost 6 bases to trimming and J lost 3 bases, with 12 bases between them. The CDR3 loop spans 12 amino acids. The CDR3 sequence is CSVETGNYEQYV. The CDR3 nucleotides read TGCAGCGTGGAAACAGGAAACTACGAGCAGTACGTC.

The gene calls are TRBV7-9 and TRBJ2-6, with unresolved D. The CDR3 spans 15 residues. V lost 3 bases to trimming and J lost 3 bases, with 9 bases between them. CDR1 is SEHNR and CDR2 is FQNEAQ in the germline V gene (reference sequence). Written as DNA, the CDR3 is TGTGCCAGCAGCTTTAAGGGTTTTGGGGCCAACGTCCTGACTTTC. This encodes CASSFKGFGANVLTF. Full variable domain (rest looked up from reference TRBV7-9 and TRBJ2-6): DTGVSQNPRHKITKRGQNVTFRCDPISEHNRLYWYRQTLGQGPEFLTYFQNEAQLEKSRLLSDRFSAERPKGSFSTLEIQRTEQGDSAMYLCASSFKGFGANVLTFGAGSRLTVL.

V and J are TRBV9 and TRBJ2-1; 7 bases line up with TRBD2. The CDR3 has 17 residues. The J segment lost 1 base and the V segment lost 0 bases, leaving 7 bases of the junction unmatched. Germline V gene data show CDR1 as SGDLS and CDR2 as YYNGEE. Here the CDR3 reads CASSVGGGSTSYNEQFF. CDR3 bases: TGTGCCAGCAGCGTAGGAGGCGGGAGCACGTCCTACAATGAGCAGTTCTTC.

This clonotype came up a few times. The CDR3 reads CASSFGPSAYEQYF. The CDR3 DNA follows: TGTGCCAGCAGTTTTGGACCTTCTGCCTACGAGCAGTACTTC. This rearrangement joins TRBV12-3 or TRBV12-4 to TRBJ2-7; D uncertain. V lost 3 bases and J 2 bases, leaving 11 bases between the germline ends. The CDR3 sequence is 14 residues long.

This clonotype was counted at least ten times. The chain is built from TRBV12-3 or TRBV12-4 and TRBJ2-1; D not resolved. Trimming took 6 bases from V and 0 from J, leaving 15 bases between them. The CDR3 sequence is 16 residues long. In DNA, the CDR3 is TGTGCCAGCAGCCCTCGTCCACGTAGCTCCTACAATGAGCAGTTCTTC. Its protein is CASSPRPRSSYNEQFF.

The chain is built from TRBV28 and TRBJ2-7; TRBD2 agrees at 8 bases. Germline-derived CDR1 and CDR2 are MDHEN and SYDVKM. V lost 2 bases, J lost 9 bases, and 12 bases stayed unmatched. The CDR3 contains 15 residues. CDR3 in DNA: TGTGCCAGCAGTTTAGCTCCGGGACTAGGGACTGTGCAGTACGTC. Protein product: CASSLAPGLGTVQYV.

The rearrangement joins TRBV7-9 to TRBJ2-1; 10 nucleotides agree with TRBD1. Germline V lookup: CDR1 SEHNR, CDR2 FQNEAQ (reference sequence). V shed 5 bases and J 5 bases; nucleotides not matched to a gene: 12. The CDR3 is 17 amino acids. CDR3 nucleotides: TGTGCCAGCAGCAACAACCGGGACAGGGGACCGGACAATGAGCAGTTCTTC. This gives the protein CASSNNRDRGPDNEQFF. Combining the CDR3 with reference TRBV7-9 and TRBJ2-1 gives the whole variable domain DTGVSQNPRHKITKRGQNVTFRCDPISEHNRLYWYRQTLGQGPEFLTYFQNEAQLEKSRLLSDRFSAERPKGSFSTLEIQRTEQGDSAMYLCASSNNRDRGPDNEQFFGPGTRLTVL.

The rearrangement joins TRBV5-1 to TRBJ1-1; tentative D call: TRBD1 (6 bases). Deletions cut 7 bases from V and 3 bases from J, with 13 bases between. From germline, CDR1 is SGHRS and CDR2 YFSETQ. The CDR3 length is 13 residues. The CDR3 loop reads CASGGGNDTEAFF. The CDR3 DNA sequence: TGCGCCAGCGGAGGGGGGAACGACACTGAAGCTTTCTTT.

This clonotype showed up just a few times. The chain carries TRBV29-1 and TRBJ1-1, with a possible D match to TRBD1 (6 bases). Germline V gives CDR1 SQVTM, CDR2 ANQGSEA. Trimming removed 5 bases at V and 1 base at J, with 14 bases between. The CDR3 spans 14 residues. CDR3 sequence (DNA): TGCAGCGTTAACCGGGACACCCGGAACACTGAAGCTTTCTTT. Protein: CSVNRDTRNTEAFF.

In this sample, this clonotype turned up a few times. The CDR3 loop reads CASKGTGAYREKLFF. CDR3 in DNA: TGTGCCAGCAAAGGGACAGGGGCTTATCGTGAAAAACTGTTTTTT. V is TRBV2 and J is TRBJ1-4; 10 nucleotides agree with TRBD1. The CDR3 runs to 15 residues. The germline CDR1 and CDR2 sequences are SNHLY and FYNNEI. V shed 7 bases and J 7 bases; nucleotides not matched to a gene: 9.

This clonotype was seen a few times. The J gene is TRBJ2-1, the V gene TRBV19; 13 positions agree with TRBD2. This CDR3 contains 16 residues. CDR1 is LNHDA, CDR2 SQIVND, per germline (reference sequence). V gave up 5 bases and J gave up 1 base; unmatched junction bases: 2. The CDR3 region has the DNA TGTGCCAGTAGTTGGACTAGCGGGAGTTCCTACAATGAGCAGTTCTTC. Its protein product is CASSWTSGSSYNEQFF. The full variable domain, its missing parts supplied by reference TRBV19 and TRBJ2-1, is DGGITQSPKYLFRKEGQNVTLSCEQNLNHDAMYWYRQDPGQGLRLIYYSQIVNDFQKGDIAEGYSVSREKKESFPLTVTSAQKNPTAFYLCASSWTSGSSYNEQFFGPGTRLTVL.